These 5 T cell receptor beta chains were all obtained from the same sample, sequenced in a study of Graves' ophthalmopathy and Graves' hyperthyroidism. TCR beta CDR3 regions were amplified from RNA transcripts. The workflow started with a first-round RT-PCR run with HTBI primers and then moved on to a second-round multiplex PCR. From the multiplex PCR reads, TCRdb called clonotypes with MiXCR, one entry per CDR3 protein. The sample has over a million distinct CDR3 sequences; about 35% are singletons. Sequenced: peripheral blood or thyroid tissue (not recorded which). The receptors stem from an adult man with Graves' hyperthyroidism.

The rearrangement uses TRBV4-3 and TRBJ2-2; D may be TRBD1 or TRBD2 (5 bases each). This CDR3 region has 14 residues. Trimming cost V 2 bases and J 6 bases, with 10 bases left between them. CDR1 is LGHNA, CDR2 YSLEER, per germline. This chain's CDR3 is CASSQRRDAGELFF. CDR3 DNA sequence: TGCGCCAGCAGCCAAAGACGGGACGCCGGGGAGCTGTTTTTT.

At least ten counts were recorded for this clonotype. This sequence joins TRBV19 and TRBJ1-1, with D maybe TRBD1 (6 bases). Trimming cost V 7 bases and J 1 base, with 16 bases left between them. The CDR3 totals 15 residues. Germline-derived CDR1 and CDR2 are LNHDA and SQIVND (reference sequence). In DNA form, the CDR3 reads TGTGCCAGTATCGACCTCTCGGGGGCGAACACTGAAGCTTTCTTT. It yields the protein CASIDLSGANTEAFF.

Comments on this clonotype: Since the CDR3 does not end with the conserved phenylalanine or tryptophan, this likely comes from a read error. It is unclear where the CDR3 begins or ends on the DNA, so no DNA is shown, and the CDR3 is as TCRdb lists it. V gene TRBV12-3 or TRBV12-4 combines with J gene TRBJ2-7; the DNA was not used to check the table's D call, TRBD1. The CDR3 comprises 8 residues, both ends counted. The CDR3 region is CASSSPGR.

Ten or more counts support this clonotype. J is TRBJ1-4 and V is TRBV15; 7 nucleotides agree with TRBD1. V gave up 0 bases and J gave up 5 bases; unmatched junction bases: 9. This CDR3 region has 17 residues. Germline V gives CDR1 LNHNV, CDR2 YYDKDF (reference sequence). In DNA, the CDR3 is TGTGCCACCAGCAGAGATTGGGGGACAGCAGTCAATGAAAAACTGTTTTTT. Its translation: CATSRDWGTAVNEKLFF.

The J gene is TRBJ2-2, the V gene TRBV7-9; 8 nucleotides align to TRBD1. Trimming at V came to 11 bases and at J to 5 bases, leaving 13 bases not matched to a gene. The germline V gene encodes CDR1 SEHNR and CDR2 FQNEAQ (reference sequence). The CDR3 contains 15 residues. The chain's CDR3 is CAWIVDRGFTGELFF. The CDR3 DNA sequence: TGTGCCTGGATAGTCGACAGGGGTTTTACCGGGGAGCTGTTTTTT. The whole variable domain, remainder taken from reference TRBV7-9 and TRBJ2-2, is DTGVSQNPRHKITKRGQNVTFRCDPISEHNRLYWYRQTLGQGPEFLTYFQNEAQLEKSRLLSDRFSAERPKGSFSTLEIQRTEQGDSAMYLCAWIVDRGFTGELFFGEGSRLTVL.